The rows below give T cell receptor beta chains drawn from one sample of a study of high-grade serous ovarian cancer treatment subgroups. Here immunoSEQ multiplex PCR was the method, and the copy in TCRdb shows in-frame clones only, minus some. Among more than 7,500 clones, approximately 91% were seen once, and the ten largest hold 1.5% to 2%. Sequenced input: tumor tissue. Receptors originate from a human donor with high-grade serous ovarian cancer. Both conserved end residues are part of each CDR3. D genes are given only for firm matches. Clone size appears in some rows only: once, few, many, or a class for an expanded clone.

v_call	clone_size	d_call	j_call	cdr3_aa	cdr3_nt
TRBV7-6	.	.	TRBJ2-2	CASSPDRNTGELFF	TGTGCCAGCAGCCCGGACCGGAACACCGGGGAGCTGTTTTTT
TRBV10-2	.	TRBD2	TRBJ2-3	CASSGVLAGGPDTQYF	TGCGCCAGCAGTGGGGTACTAGCGGGGGGGCCAGATACGCAGTATTTT
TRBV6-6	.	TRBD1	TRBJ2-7	CASSSRDRGGSYEQYF	TGTGCCAGCAGTTCACGGGACAGGGGCGGATCCTACGAGCAGTACTTC
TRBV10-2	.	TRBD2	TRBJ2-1	CASMQAGGQDNEQFF	TGCGCCAGCATGCAGGCGGGGGGGCAAGACAATGAGCAGTTCTTC
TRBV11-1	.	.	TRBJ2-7	CASSSFRPYEQYF	TGTGCCAGCAGCTCTTTCAGGCCCTACGAGCAGTACTTC
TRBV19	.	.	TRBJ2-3	CASSVGGGPSTDTQYF	TGTGCCAGTAGTGTAGGCGGGGGCCCAAGCACAGATACGCAGTATTTT
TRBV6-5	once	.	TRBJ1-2	CASSYSGSSYGYTF	TGTGCCAGCAGTTACTCGGGTTCTTCCTATGGCTACACCTTC
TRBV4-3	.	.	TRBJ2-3	CASSQEIARGSTDTQYF	TGCGCCAGCAGCCAAGAAATAGCTAGGGGAAGCACAGATACGCAGTATTTT
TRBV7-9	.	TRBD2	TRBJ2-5	CASSLGLAEETQYF	TGTGCCAGCAGCTTAGGACTAGCGGAAGAGACCCAGTACTTC
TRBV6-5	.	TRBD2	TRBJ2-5	CASSYLGLAGAETQYF	TGTGCCAGCAGTTACTTGGGACTAGCGGGAGCTGAGACCCAGTACTTC
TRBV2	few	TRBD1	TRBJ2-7	CASRGQGAGEQYF	TGTGCCAGCAGGGGACAGGGGGCTGGCGAGCAGTACTTC
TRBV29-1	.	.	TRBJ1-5	CSVGRDSNQPQHF	TGCAGCGTTGGCCGGGATAGCAATCAGCCCCAGCATTTT
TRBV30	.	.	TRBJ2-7	CAWSERGWVGYEQYF	TGTGCCTGGAGTGAGAGGGGGTGGGTTGGCTACGAGCAGTACTTC
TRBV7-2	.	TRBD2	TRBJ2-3	CASSLAVAGVTQYF	TGTGCCAGCAGCTTAGCGGTAGCGGGGGTTACGCAGTATTTT
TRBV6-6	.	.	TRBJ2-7	CASSYSMAGEQYF	TGTGCCAGCAGTTACTCGATGGCTGGGGAGCAGTACTTC
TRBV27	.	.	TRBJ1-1	CASSFGGRTEAFF	TGTGCCAGCAGTTTCGGGGGGAGGACTGAAGCTTTCTTT
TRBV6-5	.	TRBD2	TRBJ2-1	CASSSGLAGVYNEQFF	TGTGCCAGCAGTTCGGGACTAGCGGGAGTTTACAATGAGCAGTTCTTC
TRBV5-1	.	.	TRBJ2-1	CASSLPGPSRGEQFF	TGCGCCAGCAGCTTGCCGGGTCCTAGCAGAGGGGAGCAGTTCTTC
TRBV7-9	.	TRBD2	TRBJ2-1	CASSLGAGTSNEQFF	TGTGCCAGCAGCCTAGGGGCCGGGACTAGCAATGAGCAGTTCTTC
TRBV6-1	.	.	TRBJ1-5	CASSEAGTGQPQHF	TGTGCCAGCAGTGAGGCCGGGACGGGCCAGCCCCAGCATTTT
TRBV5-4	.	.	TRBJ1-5	CASSFGGSNQPQHF	TGTGCCAGCAGCTTCGGCGGTAGCAATCAGCCCCAGCATTTT
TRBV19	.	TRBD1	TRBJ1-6	CASSSRTGGSSPLHF	TGTGCCAGTAGTTCCCGGACAGGGGGCTCGTCACCCCTCCACTTT
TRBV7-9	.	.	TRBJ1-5	CASSLSGTPYQPQHF	TGTGCCAGCAGCTTATCTGGGACCCCGTATCAGCCCCAGCATTTT
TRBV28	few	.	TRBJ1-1	CASSLGLENTEAFF	TGTGCCAGCAGTTTAGGGTTGGAGAACACTGAAGCTTTCTTT
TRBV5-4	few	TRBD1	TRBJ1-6	CASSRDRENSPLHF	TGTGCCAGCAGCCGGGACAGGGAGAATTCACCCCTCCACTTT
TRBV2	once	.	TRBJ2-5	CASSDWTSGSGETQYF	TGTGCCAGCAGTGATTGGACATCGGGTTCAGGGGAGACCCAGTACTTC
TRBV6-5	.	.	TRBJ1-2	CASSYSSRGRGGYTF	TGTGCCAGCAGTTACTCGAGCAGGGGAAGGGGAGGCTACACCTTC
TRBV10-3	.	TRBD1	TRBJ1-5	CAIRDRDGSNQPQHF	TGTGCCATCAGGGACAGGGATGGTAGCAATCAGCCCCAGCATTTT
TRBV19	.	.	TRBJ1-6	CASSADRRSYNSPLHF	TGTGCCAGTAGTGCGGACCGCCGCTCCTATAATTCACCCCTCCACTTT
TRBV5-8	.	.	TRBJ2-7	CASSYYGTGEQYF	TGTGCCAGCAGCTACTACGGCACGGGCGAGCAGTACTTC
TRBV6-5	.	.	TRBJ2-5	CASSYSRSAGETQYF	TGTGCCAGCAGTTACTCGCGCTCAGCCGGCGAGACCCAGTACTTC
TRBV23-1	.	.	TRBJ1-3	CASSQSVRQTGNTIYF	TGCGCCAGCAGTCAATCAGTAAGGCAGACTGGAAACACCATATATTTT
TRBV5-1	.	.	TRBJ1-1	CASSLAGEAFF	TGCGCCAGCAGCTTGGCGGGTGAAGCTTTCTTT
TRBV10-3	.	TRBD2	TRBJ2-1	CAIRTSGSSYNEQFF	TGTGCCATCAGGACTAGCGGGAGTTCCTACAATGAGCAGTTCTTC
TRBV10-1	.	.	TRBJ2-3	CASSGQVGFTDTQYF	TGCGCCAGCAGTGGGCAGGTGGGATTCACAGATACGCAGTATTTT
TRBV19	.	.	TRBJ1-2	CASRGAVTYGYTF	TGTGCCAGTAGGGGGGCTGTAACCTATGGCTACACCTTC
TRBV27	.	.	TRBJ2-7	CASSLSIRYEQYF	TGTGCCAGCAGTTTATCGATCAGATACGAGCAGTACTTC
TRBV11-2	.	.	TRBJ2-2	CASLAGTVVGSTGELFF	TGTGCCAGCCTGGCCGGGACGGTTGTTGGATCCACCGGGGAGCTGTTTTTT
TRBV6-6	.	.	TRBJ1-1	CASSSHEANTEAFF	TGTGCCAGCAGTTCCCACGAGGCGAACACTGAAGCTTTCTTT
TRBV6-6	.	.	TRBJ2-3	CASSPTGRITDTQYF	TGTGCCAGCAGTCCCACGGGCAGGATCACAGATACGCAGTATTTT
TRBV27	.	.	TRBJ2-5	CASSLIPGLQETQYF	TGTGCCAGCAGTTTAATCCCAGGGCTGCAAGAGACCCAGTACTTC
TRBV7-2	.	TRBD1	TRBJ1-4	CASSFGQGDEKLFF	TGTGCCAGCAGCTTTGGACAGGGGGATGAAAAACTGTTTTTT
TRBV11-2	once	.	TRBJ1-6	CASSLGGGGSYNSPLHF	TGTGCCAGCAGCTTAGGGGGGGGTGGCTCCTATAATTCACCCCTCCACTTT
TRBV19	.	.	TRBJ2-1	CASRTDPSGYNEQFF	TGTGCCAGTAGAACTGATCCCTCGGGCTACAATGAGCAGTTCTTC
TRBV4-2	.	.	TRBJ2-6	CASSQVLGTFGANVLTF	TGTGCCAGCAGCCAAGTTCTGGGGACCTTTGGGGCCAACGTCCTGACTTTC